This entry lists 12 T cell receptor beta chains sequenced from one sample in a study of shared clonotypes between healthy human individuals. TCRdb's table, derived via immunoSEQ multiplex PCR, lists solely in-frame clones and lacks some. The sample carries some 1,100,000 clones, approximately 80% recorded once. The material sequenced was memory CD4+ T cells from PBMCs. Specified subset: CD45RA-negative fraction. Receptor source: a man aged 18 to 30 in good health. Some clones in this sample may be carry-over from other donors' samples.

The chain combines TRBV30 with TRBJ2-2; D is uncertain. The V gene lost 3 bases and the J gene lost 2 bases, with 13 bases spanning the gap. The CDR3 runs to 15 residues. Per the germline V gene, CDR1 is GTSNPN and CDR2 is SVGIG (reference sequence). The CDR3 bases are TGTGCCTGGAGGAGGCGCGGCAGTAACACCGGGGAGCTGTTTTTT. Protein: CAWRRRGSNTGELFF.

The rearrangement links TRBV28 to TRBJ1-1; weak D call: TRBD1 (6 bases). Germline V lookup: CDR1 MDHEN, CDR2 SYDVKM. The CDR3 length is 13 residues. V was pared by 10 bases and J by 6 bases, with 18 bases between. CDR3 bases: TGTGCCACCCGTCGACCAAAGGGGGCTGAAGCTTTCTTT. Translation gives CATRRPKGAEAFF.

This sequence joins TRBV18 and TRBJ2-7; D uncertain. Trimming stripped 2 bases from V and 1 base from J, with 9 bases between. Germline values: CDR1 KGHSH, CDR2 LQKENI. This CDR3 is built from 14 residues. The CDR3 DNA follows: TGTGCCAGCTCACCATCAGGAAAATCCTACGAGCAGTACTTC. Its protein is CASSPSGKSYEQYF.

The chain recombines TRBV20-1 with TRBJ2-1; weak D call: TRBD1 (5 bases). Germline CDR1 reads DFQATT; CDR2 reads SNEGSKA (reference sequence). V was shortened by 6 bases and J by 12 bases, with 15 bases between the two germline ends. The CDR3 consists of 11 residues. CDR3 residues: CSAPRAVVQFF. CDR3 DNA: TGCAGTGCCCCCAGGGCGGTAGTGCAGTTCTTC.

The chain joins TRBV2 to TRBJ2-7, with a possible D match to TRBD1 (6 bases). The germline V and J ends were trimmed by 4 bases and 7 bases, with 17 bases remaining between them. Germline V gene lookup returns CDR1 SNHLY and CDR2 FYNNEI. The CDR3 loop spans 14 amino acids. This CDR3 reads CASSVRDTSGEQYF. CDR3 sequence (DNA): TGTGCCAGCAGTGTAAGGGACACGTCCGGGGAGCAGTACTTC.

V usage is TRBV5-1 and J usage is TRBJ1-3; TRBD1 might be the D (6 bases). The germline V gene encodes CDR1 SGHRS and CDR2 YFSETQ. This CDR3 has 16 residues. The ends were cut back, 4 bases at V and 0 bases at J, with 14 bases in the middle. CDR3 sequence reads: CASSPDSPNSGNTIYF. CDR3 DNA sequence: TGCGCCAGCAGCCCGGACAGTCCCAACTCTGGAAACACCATATATTTT.

This chain links TRBV5-5 with TRBJ2-4, with 16 bases lining up with TRBD2. The trim removed 4 bases at V and 5 bases at J, leaving 9 bases unmatched. Germline-derived CDR1 and CDR2 are SGHKS and YYEKEE (reference sequence). This CDR3 contains 18 residues. This CDR3 is CASSLPGLAGGSQNIQYF. The DNA of the CDR3 is TGTGCCAGCAGCCTCCCGGGACTAGCGGGAGGGTCCCAAAACATTCAGTACTTC. Filled out from reference TRBV5-5 and TRBJ2-4, the complete variable domain reads DAGVTQSPTHLIKTRGQQVTLRCSPISGHKSVSWYQQVLGQGPQFIFQYYEKEERGRGNFPDRFSARQFPNYSSELNVNALLLGDSALYLCASSLPGLAGGSQNIQYFGAGTRLSVL.

J is TRBJ2-5 and V is TRBV10-3; 9 nucleotides agree with TRBD1. Germline lookup yields CDR1 ENHRY and CDR2 SYGVKD. The V gene end was trimmed by 6 bases and the J gene end by 7 bases; junction bases not matched to a gene: 9. This CDR3 is 14 amino acids long. The CDR3 is CAISETTGGGTQYF. CDR3 DNA: TGTGCCATCAGCGAAACGACAGGGGGGGGGACCCAGTACTTC.

The rearrangement links TRBV9 to TRBJ2-7; D unresolved. V gave up 0 bases and J gave up 6 bases, with 25 bases separating them. Germline loops: CDR1 SGDLS, CDR2 YYNGEE. This CDR3 has 18 residues. The CDR3 loop reads CASSVATSNPRQQSEQYF. The DNA of the CDR3 is TGTGCCAGCAGCGTAGCTACGAGCAATCCGAGACAACAGAGCGAGCAGTACTTC.

The chain employs TRBV9 and TRBJ2-3, with 9 bases that match TRBD2. The CDR3 contains 17 residues. The J segment lost 3 bases and the V segment lost 4 bases, leaving 12 bases of the junction unmatched. Germline V gives CDR1 SGDLS, CDR2 YYNGEE. CDR3 region: CASSLTYSGRATDTQYF. CDR3 DNA sequence: TGTGCCAGCAGCTTAACTTATAGCGGGAGAGCGACAGATACGCAGTATTTT. Combining the CDR3 with reference TRBV9 and TRBJ2-3 gives the whole variable domain DSGVTQTPKHLITATGQRVTLRCSPRSGDLSVYWYQQSLDQGLQFLIQYYNGEERAKGNILERFSAQQFPDLHSELNLSSLELGDSALYFCASSLTYSGRATDTQYFGPGTRLTVL.

The chain uses TRBV7-9 and TRBJ2-1, with D tentatively TRBD1 (6 bases). The V end was cut by 3 bases, the J end by 4 bases, with 7 bases between. The CDR3 sequence is 13 residues long. Germline lookup yields CDR1 SEHNR and CDR2 FQNEAQ (reference sequence). CDR3 amino acids: CASSFGTYNEQFF. The CDR3, as DNA: TGTGCCAGCAGCTTCGGGACATACAATGAGCAGTTCTTC.

V is TRBV5-4 and J is TRBJ2-7; no clear D. The CDR3 runs 14 residues. CDR1 is SGHNT and CDR2 is YYREEE in the germline V gene (reference sequence). The V gene lost 0 bases and the J gene lost 0 bases, with 7 bases spanning the gap. This CDR3 reads CASSLDRFSYEQYF. Here the CDR3 DNA reads TGTGCCAGCAGCTTGGATCGATTCTCCTACGAGCAGTACTTC.